The 19 T cell receptor beta chains presented below share a single source sample, sequenced in a study of cytomegalovirus exposure and HLA in healthy donors. The study ran its PCR with 60 Vbeta and 13 Jbeta primers. The protocol was immunoSEQ multiplex PCR, while the TCRdb copy is restricted to in-frame clones and leaves out a portion. The sample has 120,000 to 150,000 clones; around 78% are singletons. What was sequenced was PBMCs. These receptors originate from a man between 35 and 55 years old in good health and CMV-seropositive.

This clone was counted only a few times. One junction end disagrees with the germline gene, perhaps due to a read error. The V and J genes are TRBV7-9 and TRBJ1-2, with D unclear. The CDR3 loop spans 10 amino acids. The germline V gene has CDR1 SEHNR and CDR2 FQNEAQ (reference sequence). Written as DNA, the CDR3 is TGTTCCAGCAGCACTTATGGCTACACCTTC. It codes for CSSSTYGYTF.

This rearrangement joins TRBV6-1 to TRBJ2-1; D may be TRBD2 (6 bases). Trimming took off 8 bases at V and 5 bases at J, with 19 bases between the two ends. The CDR3 runs 15 residues. CDR1 is MNHNS, CDR2 SASEGT, per germline. Here the CDR3 DNA reads TGTGCCAGCCGTAAATTGGGGGAGGCCAACAATGAGCAGTTCTTC. Residues: CASRKLGEANNEQFF.

This clone was seen more than once but under ten times. The chain joins TRBV19 to TRBJ2-7; TRBD1 matches 9 bases. Germline V gene sequence: CDR1 LNHDA, CDR2 SQIVND (reference sequence). V dropped 5 bases and J dropped 4; count of bases not matched to a gene: 9. The CDR3 length is 15 residues. CDR3 loop: CASSPLEGQGYEQYF. As DNA, the CDR3 is TGTGCCAGTAGTCCTCTTGAGGGACAGGGTTACGAGCAGTACTTC.

The chain is built from TRBV6-5 and TRBJ1-1, with unresolved D. The germline gives CDR1 MNHEY, CDR2 SVGAGI. V lost 2 bases and J 6 bases, leaving 7 bases between the germline ends. This CDR3 is built from 12 residues. The DNA for the CDR3 is TGTGCCAGCAGTTACCGAGGGTCTGAAGCTTTCTTT. Protein: CASSYRGSEAFF.

The CDR3 loop reads CASSQGVGTSASNEQFF. CDR3 coding DNA: TGCGCCAGCAGCCAAGGTGTGGGGACTAGTGCTTCGAATGAGCAGTTCTTC. The chain is built from TRBV4-1 and TRBJ2-1; 8 bases line up with TRBD2. This CDR3 is 17 amino acids long. With 1 base clipped from V and 7 bases from J, the junction kept 12 bases outside the gene matches. CDR1 MGHRA and CDR2 YSYEKL come from the germline V gene.

V gene TRBV5-1 combines with J gene TRBJ2-1; 8 positions match TRBD2. CDR1 SGHRS and CDR2 YFSETQ come from the germline V gene. After removal of 0 bases from V and 5 bases from J, the junction contained 4 bases not matched to a gene. The CDR3 loop spans 15 amino acids. CDR3 sequence (DNA): TGCGCCAGCAGCTTGGAACTAGCGGAAAACAATGAGCAGTTCTTC. Amino acids: CASSLELAENNEQFF.

This clone was seen only a few times. This chain links TRBV11-2 with TRBJ2-2, with 7 positions matching TRBD1. The CDR3 covers 14 residues. Germline trimming cut 5 bases from V and 6 bases from J; bases unmatched to any gene: 6. Germline CDR1 SGHAT, CDR2 FQNNGV. The CDR3 DNA sequence: TGTGCCAGCAGCATAGGACAGGTGCCCGGGGAGCTGTTTTTT. Amino acids: CASSIGQVPGELFF.

V gene TRBV6-5 combines with J gene TRBJ1-1; D is ambiguous. V was cut by 6 bases and J by 7 bases, with 15 bases left in between. CDR1 MNHEY and CDR2 SVGAGI come from the germline V gene. This CDR3 is built from 13 residues. The CDR3 loop is CASSLEAGIEAFF. In DNA, the CDR3 is TGTGCCAGCAGCCTAGAGGCGGGGATTGAAGCTTTCTTT.

In this sample, this clone turned up once. At one boundary the junction diverges from the germline segment, which might be a read error. Other DNA sequences within the sample encode an identical CDR3. The V and J genes are TRBV6-5 and TRBJ1-2; D perhaps matches TRBD1 (5 bases). The germline CDR1 and CDR2 sequences are MNHEY and SVGAGI. This CDR3 region has 15 residues. This chain's CDR3 is CASSYSRARNYGYTF. DNA for the CDR3: TGTGCCAGCAGCTACTCCAGGGCGAGGAACTATGGCTACACCTTC.

The rearrangement joins TRBV5-5 to TRBJ2-5, with TRBD2 identical over 8 bases. CDR3 size: 14 residues. Germline V gives CDR1 SGHKS, CDR2 YYEKEE (reference sequence). Unmatched junction bases numbered 7, after V lost 4 bases and J lost 5 bases. CDR3 in amino acids: CASSPGGGGETQYF. In DNA, the CDR3 is TGTGCCAGCAGCCCGGGGGGCGGGGGGGAGACCCAGTACTTC.

The genes are TRBV4-1 and TRBJ2-1; 11 bases line up with TRBD2. From germline, CDR1 is MGHRA and CDR2 YSYEKL. Trimming at V came to 0 bases and at J to 4 bases, leaving 5 bases not matched to a gene. The CDR3 spans 17 residues. As DNA, the CDR3 is TGCGCCAGCAGCCAAGAGCCGACTAGCGGGGCGTACAATGAGCAGTTCTTC. Protein sequence: CASSQEPTSGAYNEQFF.

The V call is TRBV7-2, the J call TRBJ2-7; TRBD2 agrees at 9 bases. The CDR3 consists of 16 residues. V gave up 2 bases and J gave up 5 bases; unmatched junction bases: 10. Germline lookup yields CDR1 SGHTA and CDR2 FQGNSA. The CDR3 nucleotides are TGTGCCAGCAGCTTACTCCCCGCGGGAGGGCAGGACGAGCAGTACTTC. Amino acid sequence: CASSLLPAGGQDEQYF. Together with reference TRBV7-2 and TRBJ2-7, the CDR3 gives the full variable domain: GAGVSQSPSNKVTEKGKDVELRCDPISGHTALYWYRQSLGQGLEFLIYFQGNSAPDKSGLPSDRFSAERTGGSVSTLTIQRTQQEDSAVYLCASSLLPAGGQDEQYFGPGTRLTVT.

This chain joins TRBV25-1 and TRBJ1-1; TRBD1 agrees at 7 bases. The CDR3 contains 15 residues. The V gene end was trimmed by 7 bases and the J gene end by 5 bases; junction bases not matched to a gene: 13. CDR1 is MGHDK, CDR2 SYGVNS, per germline. Here the CDR3 reads CASTPGQARGTEAFF. CDR3 bases: TGTGCCAGCACCCCCGGACAGGCCCGGGGGACTGAAGCTTTCTTT.

This clone was observed a handful of times. The gene calls are TRBV18 and TRBJ1-3; 7 positions match TRBD1. There are 15 residues in the CDR3. The ends lost 5 bases at V and 2 bases at J; junction bases unmatched: 6. CDR1 and CDR2 (germline): KGHSH, LQKENI. This CDR3 reads CASSVDRAAGNTIYF. CDR3 sequence (DNA): TGTGCCAGCTCAGTAGACAGGGCTGCTGGAAACACCATATATTTT.

V and J are TRBV6-5 and TRBJ2-1, with 13 bases lining up with TRBD2. V shed 4 bases and J 6 bases; nucleotides not matched to a gene: 3. The CDR3 runs to 15 residues. Looked up from germline, CDR1 is MNHEY and CDR2 is SVGAGI. Here the CDR3 reads CASSFGTSGTNEQFF. Written as DNA, the CDR3 is TGTGCCAGCAGTTTCGGGACTAGCGGGACCAATGAGCAGTTCTTC.

The V call is TRBV28, the J call TRBJ2-7, with 9 bases identical to TRBD1. V was pared by 4 bases and J by 2 bases, with 9 bases of the junction left unmatched. The CDR3 totals 16 residues. In germline, CDR1 is MDHEN, CDR2 SYDVKM. The CDR3 sequence: CASSSATGGRPYEQYF. CDR3 coding DNA: TGTGCCAGCAGTTCGGCAACAGGGGGCCGCCCCTACGAGCAGTACTTC. The variable domain in full, with the rest retrieved from reference TRBV28 and TRBJ2-7, is DVKVTQSSRYLVKRTGEKVFLECVQDMDHENMFWYRQDPGLGLRLIYFSYDVKMKEKGDIPEGYSVSREKKERFSLILESASTNQTSMYLCASSSATGGRPYEQYFGPGTRLTVT.

The chain is built from TRBV1 and TRBJ2-5; the listed D gene, TRBD2, was not tested against the DNA. TRBV1 corresponds to a pseudogene. CDR3 size: 16 residues. This chain's CDR3 is CTSSQDKREGQETQYF. The CDR3 DNA follows: TGCACCAGCAGCCAAGATAAACGGGAGGGACAAGAGACCCAGTACTTC.

V and J are TRBV2 and TRBJ2-7, with 11 bases lining up with TRBD2. The CDR3 runs to 15 residues. The V gene end was trimmed by 5 bases and the J gene end by 3 bases; junction bases not matched to a gene: 6. The germline V gene has CDR1 SNHLY and CDR2 FYNNEI. In DNA, the CDR3 is TGTGCCAGCAGTTCTCTAGCGGGAGGTAACTACGAGCAGTACTTC. Translated, it gives CASSSLAGGNYEQYF.

The gene calls are TRBV6-5 and TRBJ1-1; no clear D gene. The V end was cut by 6 bases, the J end by 1 base, with 9 bases between. The CDR3 runs to 13 residues. The germline V gene has CDR1 MNHEY and CDR2 SVGAGI. The DNA of the CDR3 is TGTGCCAGCAGCCCCCCAGGGAACACTGAAGCTTTCTTT. As protein: CASSPPGNTEAFF.